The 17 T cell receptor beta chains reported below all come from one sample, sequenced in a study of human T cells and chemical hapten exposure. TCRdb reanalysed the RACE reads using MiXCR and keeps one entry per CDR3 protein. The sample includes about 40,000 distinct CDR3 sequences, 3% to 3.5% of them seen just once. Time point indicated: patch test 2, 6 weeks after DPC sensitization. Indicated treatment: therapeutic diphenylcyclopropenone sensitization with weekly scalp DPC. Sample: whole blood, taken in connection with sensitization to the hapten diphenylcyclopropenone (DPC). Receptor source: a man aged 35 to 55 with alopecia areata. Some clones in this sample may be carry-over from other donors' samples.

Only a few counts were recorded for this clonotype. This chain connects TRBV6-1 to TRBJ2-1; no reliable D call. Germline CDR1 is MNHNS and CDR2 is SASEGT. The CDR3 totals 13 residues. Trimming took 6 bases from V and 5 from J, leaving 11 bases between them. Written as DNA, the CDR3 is TGTGCCAGCAGCTACGGACCACACAATGAGCAGTTCTTC. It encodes CASSYGPHNEQFF.

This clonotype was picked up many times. CDR3 sequence reads: CASSIRRDNQPQHF. For the CDR3, the DNA is TGTGCCAGTAGTATTAGGAGGGACAATCAGCCCCAGCATTTT. The chain carries TRBV19 and TRBJ1-5; no reliable D call. This CDR3 is built from 14 residues. Germline-derived CDR1 and CDR2 are LNHDA and SQIVND (reference sequence). The V gene lost 3 bases and the J gene lost 3 bases, with 9 bases spanning the gap.

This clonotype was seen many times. CDR3 protein: CASSGGLAGGLYEQYF. The CDR3 region has the DNA TGCGCCAGCAGCGGGGGACTAGCGGGAGGACTCTACGAGCAGTACTTC. V and J are TRBV5-1 and TRBJ2-7; the match to TRBD2 covers 15 bases. J gave up 3 bases and V 4 bases, and 5 bases lay outside the gene matches. Germline loops: CDR1 SGHRS, CDR2 YFSETQ. The CDR3 has 16 amino acids.

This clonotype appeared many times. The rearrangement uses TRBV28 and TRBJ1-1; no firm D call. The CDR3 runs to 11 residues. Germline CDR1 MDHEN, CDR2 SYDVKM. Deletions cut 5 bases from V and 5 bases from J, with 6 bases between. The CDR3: CASSPLTEAFF. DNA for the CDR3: TGTGCCAGCAGTCCATTGACTGAAGCTTTCTTT.

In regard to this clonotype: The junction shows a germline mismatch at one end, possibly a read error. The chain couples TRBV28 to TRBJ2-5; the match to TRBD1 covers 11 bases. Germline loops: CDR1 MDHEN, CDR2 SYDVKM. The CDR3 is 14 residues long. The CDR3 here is CASSPWGQGETQSF. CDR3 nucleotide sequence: TGTGCCAGCAGTCCCTGGGGACAGGGGGAGACCCAGTCCTTC.

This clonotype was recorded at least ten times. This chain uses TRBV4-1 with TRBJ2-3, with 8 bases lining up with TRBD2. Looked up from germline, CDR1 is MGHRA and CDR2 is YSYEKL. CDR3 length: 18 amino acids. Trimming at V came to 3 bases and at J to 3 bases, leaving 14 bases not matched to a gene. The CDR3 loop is CASSQRAGVMSATDTQYF. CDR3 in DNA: TGCGCCAGCAGCCAGCGAGCGGGAGTGATGTCGGCTACAGATACGCAGTATTTT.

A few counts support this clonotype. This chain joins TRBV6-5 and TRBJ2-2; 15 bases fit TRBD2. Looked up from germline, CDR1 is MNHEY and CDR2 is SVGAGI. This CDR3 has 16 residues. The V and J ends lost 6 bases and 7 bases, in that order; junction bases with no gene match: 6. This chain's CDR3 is CASSWTSGRAGGELFF. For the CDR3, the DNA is TGTGCCAGCAGCTGGACTAGCGGGAGGGCAGGCGGGGAGCTGTTTTTT.

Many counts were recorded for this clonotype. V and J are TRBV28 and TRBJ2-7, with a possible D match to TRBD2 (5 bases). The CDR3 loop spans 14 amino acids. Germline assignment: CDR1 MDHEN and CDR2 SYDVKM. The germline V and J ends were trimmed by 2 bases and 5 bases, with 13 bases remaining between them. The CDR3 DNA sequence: TGTGCCAGCAGTTTAGACCTAGCCCGTCACGAGCAGTACTTC. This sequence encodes CASSLDLARHEQYF.

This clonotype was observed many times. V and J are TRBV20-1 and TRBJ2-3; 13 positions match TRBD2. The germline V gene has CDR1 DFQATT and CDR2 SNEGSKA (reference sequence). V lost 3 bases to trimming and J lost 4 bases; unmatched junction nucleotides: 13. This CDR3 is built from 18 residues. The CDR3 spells CSASLRGLLAGGSDTQYF. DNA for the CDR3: TGCAGTGCTAGTCTCCGAGGATTACTAGCGGGAGGGTCAGATACGCAGTATTTT.

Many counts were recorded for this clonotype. Here the CDR3 DNA reads TGCAGTGCTAGAGATCTCTTGGGGGACAATCAGCCCCAGCATTTT. It encodes CSARDLLGDNQPQHF. J is TRBJ1-5 and V is TRBV20-1; tentatively, D is TRBD1 (5 bases). This CDR3 comprises 15 residues. V shed 0 bases and J shed 3 bases, with 12 bases lying between them. Germline-derived CDR1 and CDR2 are DFQATT and SNEGSKA (reference sequence).

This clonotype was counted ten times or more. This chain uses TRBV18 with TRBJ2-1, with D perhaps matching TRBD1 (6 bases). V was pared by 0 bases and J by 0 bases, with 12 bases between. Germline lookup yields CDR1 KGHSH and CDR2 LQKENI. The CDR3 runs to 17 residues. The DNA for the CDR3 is TGTGCCAGCTCACCACCAGGGGGAAACCCCTCCTACAATGAGCAGTTCTTC. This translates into CASSPPGGNPSYNEQFF.

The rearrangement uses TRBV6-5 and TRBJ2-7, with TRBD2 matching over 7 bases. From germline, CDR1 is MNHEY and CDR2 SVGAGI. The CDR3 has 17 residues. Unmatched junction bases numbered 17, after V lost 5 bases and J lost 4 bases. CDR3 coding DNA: TGTGCCAGCAGTAGCATGCCATCCGGGACTACCCAGTACGAGCAGTACTTC. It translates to CASSSMPSGTTQYEQYF.

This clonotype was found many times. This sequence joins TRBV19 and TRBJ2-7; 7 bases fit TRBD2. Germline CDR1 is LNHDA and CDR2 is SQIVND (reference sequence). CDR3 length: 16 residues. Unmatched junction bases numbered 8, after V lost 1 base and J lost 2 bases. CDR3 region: CASSIVSLAETYEQYF. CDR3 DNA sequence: TGTGCCAGTAGTATAGTTTCGCTAGCGGAGACCTACGAGCAGTACTTC.

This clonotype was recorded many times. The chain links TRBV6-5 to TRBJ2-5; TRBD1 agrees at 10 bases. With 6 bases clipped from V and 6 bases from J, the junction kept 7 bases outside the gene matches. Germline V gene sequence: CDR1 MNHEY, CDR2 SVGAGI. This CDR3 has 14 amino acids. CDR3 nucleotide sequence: TGTGCCAGCAGAACCGGGACAGGGGCCCAGACCCAGTACTTC. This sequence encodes CASRTGTGAQTQYF.

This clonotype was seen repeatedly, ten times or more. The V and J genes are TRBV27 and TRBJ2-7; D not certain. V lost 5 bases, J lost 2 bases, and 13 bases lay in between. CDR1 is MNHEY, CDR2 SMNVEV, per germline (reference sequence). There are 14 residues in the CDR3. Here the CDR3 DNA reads TGTGCCAGCAGTCAAAGTGGATGGGCCTACGAGCAGTACTTC. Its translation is CASSQSGWAYEQYF.

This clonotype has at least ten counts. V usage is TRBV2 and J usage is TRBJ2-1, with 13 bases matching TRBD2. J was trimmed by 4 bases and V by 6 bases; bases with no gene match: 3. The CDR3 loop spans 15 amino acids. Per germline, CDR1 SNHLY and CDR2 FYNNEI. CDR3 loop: CASSRLAGGYNEQFF. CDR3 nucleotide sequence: TGTGCCAGCAGCCGACTAGCGGGGGGATACAATGAGCAGTTCTTC. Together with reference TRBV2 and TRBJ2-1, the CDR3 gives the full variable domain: EPEVTQTPSHQVTQMGQEVILRCVPISNHLYFYWYRQILGQKVEFLVSFYNNEISEKSEIFDDQFSVERPDGSNFTLKIRSTKLEDSAMYFCASSRLAGGYNEQFFGPGTRLTVL.

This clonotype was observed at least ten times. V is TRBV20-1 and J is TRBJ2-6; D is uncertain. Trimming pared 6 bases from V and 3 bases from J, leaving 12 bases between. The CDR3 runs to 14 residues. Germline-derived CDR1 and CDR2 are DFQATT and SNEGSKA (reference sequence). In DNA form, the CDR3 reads TGCAGTGCCAAAGGTGCCGTTGGGGCCAACGTCCTGACTTTC. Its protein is CSAKGAVGANVLTF.